This T cell receptor beta chain is from a study of CD8+ T cells in alopecia areata. Worth noting for this clone: Other DNA sequences of this sample code for an identical CDR3.

Extracted RNA was reverse transcribed, and the resulting cDNA served as sequencing template. Sequencing used immunoSEQ multiplex PCR; TCRdb keeps in-frame clones, though not all of them. The sample records about 190,000 clones, approximately 56% being singletons. CDR1 and CDR2 from the germline V gene are DFQATT and SNEGSKA (reference sequence). The V end lost 6 bases, the J end lost 2 bases, and 7 bases lay between the germline ends. The CDR3 sequence is 11 residues long. Treatment of the sample: oral pan-JAK inhibitor, 5-10 mg twice daily. The study team obtained lesional scalp punch biopsies and peripheral blood from alopecia areata patients.

The chain employs TRBV20-1 and TRBJ2-5; D is ambiguous. The input for sequencing was CD4+ T cells sorted from blood, taken at week 4, from a patient treated with tofacitinib. The TCR comes from a human donor with alopecia areata. In nucleotides, the CDR3 is TGCAGTGCGTTCAGACAAGAGACCCAGTACTTC. As protein: CSAFRQETQYF.